The subject of this entry is one T cell receptor beta chain. What it recognizes is unknown. The sample originates from a study of blood T cells in healthy people across ages. The study, taken as a whole, reports: Relative to aged donors, long-lived donors carried more naive CD4+ cells and displayed higher diversity. Naive and antigen-experienced cells were not separated, limiting conclusive comparison. With donor CMV status unknown, expanded clonotype changes were possibly confounded.

The V gene's germline CDR1 is GTSNPN and CDR2 SVGIG (reference sequence). The V end lost 3 bases, the J end lost 5 bases, and 5 bases lay between the germline ends. The CDR3 spans 11 residues. Primed by a sample-barcoded 5' primer and a J-beta primer mix, a second PCR proceeded for 7 to 11 cycles. TCRdb processed the 5' RACE reads anew with MiXCR; each CDR3 protein has one entry. The sample has 700,000 or so distinct CDR3 sequences; roughly 43% are singletons. About 9.6 milliliters of peripheral blood were drawn from each donor into EDTA-treated tubes. The V gene is TRBV30, the J gene TRBJ2-1; D is ambiguous. The source is a man older than 75 in good health. Sequencing was done on a sample of blood. Written as DNA, the CDR3 is TGTGCCTGGAGGACAAACAATGAGCAGTTCTTC. Its translation: CAWRTNNEQFF.